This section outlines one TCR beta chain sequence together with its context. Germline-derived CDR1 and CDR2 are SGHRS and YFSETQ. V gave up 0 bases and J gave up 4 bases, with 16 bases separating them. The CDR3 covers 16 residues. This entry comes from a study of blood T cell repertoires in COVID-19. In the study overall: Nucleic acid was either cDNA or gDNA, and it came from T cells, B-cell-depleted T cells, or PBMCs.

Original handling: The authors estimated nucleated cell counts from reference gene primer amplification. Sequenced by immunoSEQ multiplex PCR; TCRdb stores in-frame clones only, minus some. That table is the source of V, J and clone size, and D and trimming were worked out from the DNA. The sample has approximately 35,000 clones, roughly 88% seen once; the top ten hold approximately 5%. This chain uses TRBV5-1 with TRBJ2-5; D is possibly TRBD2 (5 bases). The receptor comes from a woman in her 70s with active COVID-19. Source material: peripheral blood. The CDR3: CASSLAGGGPAETQYF. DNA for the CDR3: TGCGCCAGCAGCTTGGCCGGTGGCGGGCCGGCAGAGACCCAGTACTTC.